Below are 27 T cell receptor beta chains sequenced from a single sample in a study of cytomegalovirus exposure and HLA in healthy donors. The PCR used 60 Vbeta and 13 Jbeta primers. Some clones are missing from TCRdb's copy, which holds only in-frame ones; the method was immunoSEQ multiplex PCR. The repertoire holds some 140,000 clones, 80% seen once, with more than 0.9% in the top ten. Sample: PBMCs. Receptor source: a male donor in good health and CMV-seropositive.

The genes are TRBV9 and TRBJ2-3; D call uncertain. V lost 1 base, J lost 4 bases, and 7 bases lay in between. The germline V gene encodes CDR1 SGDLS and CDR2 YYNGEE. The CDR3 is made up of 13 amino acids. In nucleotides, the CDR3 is TGTGCCAGCAGCGTATCTTCCGCAGATACGCAGTATTTT. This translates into CASSVSSADTQYF.

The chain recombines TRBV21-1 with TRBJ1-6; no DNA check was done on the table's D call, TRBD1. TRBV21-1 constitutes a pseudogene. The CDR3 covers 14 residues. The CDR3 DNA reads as TGTGCCAGCCATCCGGACCAAGGGGATTCACCCCTCCACTTT. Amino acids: CASHPDQGDSPLHF.

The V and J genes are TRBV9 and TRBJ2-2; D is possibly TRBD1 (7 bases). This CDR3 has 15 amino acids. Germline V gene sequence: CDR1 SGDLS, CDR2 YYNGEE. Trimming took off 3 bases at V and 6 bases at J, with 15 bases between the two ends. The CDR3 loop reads CASSEGALAPGELFF. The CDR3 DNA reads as TGTGCCAGCAGCGAGGGGGCACTAGCTCCCGGGGAGCTGTTTTTT.

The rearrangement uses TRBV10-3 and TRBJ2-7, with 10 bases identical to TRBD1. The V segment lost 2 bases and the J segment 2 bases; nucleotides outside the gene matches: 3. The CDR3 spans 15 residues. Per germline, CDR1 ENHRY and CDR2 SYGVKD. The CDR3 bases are TGTGCCATCAGTGAGGGGACAGGGGATCCCTACGAGCAGTACTTC. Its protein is CAISEGTGDPYEQYF.

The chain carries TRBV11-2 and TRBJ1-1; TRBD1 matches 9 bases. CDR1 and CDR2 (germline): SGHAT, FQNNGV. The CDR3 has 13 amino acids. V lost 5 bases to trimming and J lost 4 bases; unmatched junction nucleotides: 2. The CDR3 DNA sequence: TGTGCCAGCAGCCGACAGGGGGGCACTGAAGCTTTCTTT. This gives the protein CASSRQGGTEAFF.

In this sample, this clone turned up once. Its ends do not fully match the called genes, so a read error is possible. CDR3: CASSPLLSGAYNEQFF. For the CDR3, the DNA is TGTGCTAGCAGCCCCCTCCTCAGCGGTGCCTACAATGAGCAGTTCTTC. The V gene is TRBV7-7, the J gene TRBJ2-1, with D possibly matching TRBD2 (5 bases). In germline, CDR1 is SSHAT, CDR2 FNYEAQ (reference sequence). The CDR3 consists of 16 residues.

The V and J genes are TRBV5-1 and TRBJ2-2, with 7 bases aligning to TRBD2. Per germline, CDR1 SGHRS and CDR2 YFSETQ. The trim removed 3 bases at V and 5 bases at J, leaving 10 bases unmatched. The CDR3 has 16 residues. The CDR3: CASSSNSGGRTGELFF. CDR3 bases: TGCGCCAGCAGCTCGAACTCGGGGGGACGGACCGGGGAGCTGTTTTTT.

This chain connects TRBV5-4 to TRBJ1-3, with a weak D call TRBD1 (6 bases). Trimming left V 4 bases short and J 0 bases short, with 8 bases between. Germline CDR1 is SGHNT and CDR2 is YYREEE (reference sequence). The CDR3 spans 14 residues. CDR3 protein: CASSPGHSGNTIYF. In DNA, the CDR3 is TGTGCCAGCAGCCCGGGACACTCTGGAAACACCATATATTTT.

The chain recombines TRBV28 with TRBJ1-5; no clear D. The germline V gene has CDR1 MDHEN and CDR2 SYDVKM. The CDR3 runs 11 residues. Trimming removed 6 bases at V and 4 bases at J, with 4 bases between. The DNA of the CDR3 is TGTGCCAGCAGCCTGAATCAGCCCCAGCATTTT. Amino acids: CASSLNQPQHF.

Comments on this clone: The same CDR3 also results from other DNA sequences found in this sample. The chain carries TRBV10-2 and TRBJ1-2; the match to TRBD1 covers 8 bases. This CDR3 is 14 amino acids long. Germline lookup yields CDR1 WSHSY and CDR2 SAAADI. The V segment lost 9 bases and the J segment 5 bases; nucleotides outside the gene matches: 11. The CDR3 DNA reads TGCGCCAGTACCATGACAGGGGTGCTTTATGGCTACACCTTC. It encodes CASTMTGVLYGYTF.

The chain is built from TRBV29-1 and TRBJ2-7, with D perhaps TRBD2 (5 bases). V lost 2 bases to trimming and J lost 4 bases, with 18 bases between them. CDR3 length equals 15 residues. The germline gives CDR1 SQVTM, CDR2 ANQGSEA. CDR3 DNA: TGCAGCGTTGAAATGATGGACTCTCCAACATACGAGCAGTACTTC. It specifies CSVEMMDSPTYEQYF.

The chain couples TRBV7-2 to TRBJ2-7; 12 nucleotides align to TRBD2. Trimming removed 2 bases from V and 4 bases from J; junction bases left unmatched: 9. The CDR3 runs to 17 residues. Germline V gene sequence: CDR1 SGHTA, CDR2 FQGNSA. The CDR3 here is CASSLRPAGLAGYEQYF. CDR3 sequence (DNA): TGTGCCAGCAGCTTACGGCCTGCGGGACTAGCGGGTTACGAGCAGTACTTC.

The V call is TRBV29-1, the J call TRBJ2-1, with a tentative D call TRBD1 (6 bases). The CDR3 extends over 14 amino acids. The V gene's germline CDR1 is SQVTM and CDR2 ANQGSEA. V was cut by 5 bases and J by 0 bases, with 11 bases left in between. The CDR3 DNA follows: TGCAGCGTTTTGGGGGCCAACTCCTACAATGAGCAGTTCTTC. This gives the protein CSVLGANSYNEQFF.

Written as DNA, the CDR3 is TGTGCCAGCAGTTTACAGGGAACTAATGAAAAACTGTTTTTT. It encodes CASSLQGTNEKLFF. The chain links TRBV27 to TRBJ1-4; weak D call: TRBD1 (5 bases). Germline V lookup: CDR1 MNHEY, CDR2 SMNVEV (reference sequence). Trimming shortened V by 2 bases and J by 1 base, and 5 bases separated the two germline ends. CDR3 length: 14 residues.

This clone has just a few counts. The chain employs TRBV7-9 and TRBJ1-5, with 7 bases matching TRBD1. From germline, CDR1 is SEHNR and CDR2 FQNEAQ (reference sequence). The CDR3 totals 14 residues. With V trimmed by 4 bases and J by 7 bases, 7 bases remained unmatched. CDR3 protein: CASSSIGTAQPQHF. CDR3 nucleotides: TGTGCCAGCAGCTCGATCGGGACAGCACAGCCCCAGCATTTT.

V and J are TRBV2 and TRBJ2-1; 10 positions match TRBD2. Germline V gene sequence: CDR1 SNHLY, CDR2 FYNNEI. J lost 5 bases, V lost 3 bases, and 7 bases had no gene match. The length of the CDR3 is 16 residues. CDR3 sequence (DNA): TGTGCCAGCAGTGAGATCCTAGCGGGAGCAAACAATGAGCAGTTCTTC. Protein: CASSEILAGANNEQFF.

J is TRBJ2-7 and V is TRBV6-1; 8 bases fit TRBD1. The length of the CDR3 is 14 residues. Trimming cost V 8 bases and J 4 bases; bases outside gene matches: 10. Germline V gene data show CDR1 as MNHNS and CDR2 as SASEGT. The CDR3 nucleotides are TGTGCCAGCCTAGCAACAGGGGGTACGTACGAGCAGTACTTC. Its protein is CASLATGGTYEQYF.

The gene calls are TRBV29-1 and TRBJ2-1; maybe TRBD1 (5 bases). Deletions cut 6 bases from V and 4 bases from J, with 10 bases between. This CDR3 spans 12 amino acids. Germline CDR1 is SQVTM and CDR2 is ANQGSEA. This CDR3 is CSVRQLYNEQFF. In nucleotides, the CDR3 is TGCAGCGTACGACAGCTGTACAATGAGCAGTTCTTC.

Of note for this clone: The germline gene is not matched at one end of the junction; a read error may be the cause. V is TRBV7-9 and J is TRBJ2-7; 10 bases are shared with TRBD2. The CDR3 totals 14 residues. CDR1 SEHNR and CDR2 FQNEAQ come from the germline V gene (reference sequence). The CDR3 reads CSSSRTSGSYEQYF. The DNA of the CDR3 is TGTTCCAGCAGCCGGACTAGCGGCTCCTACGAGCAGTACTTC.

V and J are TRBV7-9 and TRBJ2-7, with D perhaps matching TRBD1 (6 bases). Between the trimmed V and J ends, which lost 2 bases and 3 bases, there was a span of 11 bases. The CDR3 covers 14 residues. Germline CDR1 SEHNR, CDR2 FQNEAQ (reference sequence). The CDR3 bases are TGTGCCAGCAGCTTATTTACAGGGATCTACGAGCAGTACTTC. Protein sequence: CASSLFTGIYEQYF. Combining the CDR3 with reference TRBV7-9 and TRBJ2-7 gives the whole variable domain DTGVSQNPRHKITKRGQNVTFRCDPISEHNRLYWYRQTLGQGPEFLTYFQNEAQLEKSRLLSDRFSAERPKGSFSTLEIQRTEQGDSAMYLCASSLFTGIYEQYFGPGTRLTVT.

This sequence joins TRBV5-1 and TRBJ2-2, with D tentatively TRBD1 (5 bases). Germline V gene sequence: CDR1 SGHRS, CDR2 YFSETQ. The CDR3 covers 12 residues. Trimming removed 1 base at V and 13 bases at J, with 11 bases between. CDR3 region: CASSLQGEGLFF. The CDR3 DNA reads TGCGCCAGCAGCTTGCAGGGTGAAGGGCTGTTTTTT.

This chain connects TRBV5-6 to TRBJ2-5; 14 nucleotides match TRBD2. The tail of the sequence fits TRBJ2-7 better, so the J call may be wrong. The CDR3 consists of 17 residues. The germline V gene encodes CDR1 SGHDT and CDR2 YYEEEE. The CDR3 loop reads CASSLLGTSGSWDEQYF. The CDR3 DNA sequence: TGTGCCAGCAGCCTATTAGGGACTAGCGGGAGTTGGGACGAGCAGTACTTC.

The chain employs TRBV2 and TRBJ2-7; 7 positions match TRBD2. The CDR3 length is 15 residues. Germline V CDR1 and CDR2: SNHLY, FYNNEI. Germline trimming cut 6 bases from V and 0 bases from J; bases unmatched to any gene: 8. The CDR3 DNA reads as TGTGCCAGCAGCAGGGAGGGAACCCTCTCCTACGAGCAGTACTTC. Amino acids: CASSREGTLSYEQYF.

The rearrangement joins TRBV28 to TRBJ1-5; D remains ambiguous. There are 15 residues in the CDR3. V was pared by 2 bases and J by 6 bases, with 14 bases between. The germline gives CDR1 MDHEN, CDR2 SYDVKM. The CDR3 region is CASSLNSFQGQPQHF. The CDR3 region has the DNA TGTGCCAGCAGTTTAAACAGTTTCCAAGGTCAGCCCCAGCATTTT.

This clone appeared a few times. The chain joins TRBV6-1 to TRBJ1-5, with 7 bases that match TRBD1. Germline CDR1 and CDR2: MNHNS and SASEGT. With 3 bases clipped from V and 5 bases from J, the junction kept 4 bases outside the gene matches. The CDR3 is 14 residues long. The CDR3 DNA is TGTGCCAGCAGTGACAGGGGGTATCATCAGCCCCAGCATTTT. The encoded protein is CASSDRGYHQPQHF.

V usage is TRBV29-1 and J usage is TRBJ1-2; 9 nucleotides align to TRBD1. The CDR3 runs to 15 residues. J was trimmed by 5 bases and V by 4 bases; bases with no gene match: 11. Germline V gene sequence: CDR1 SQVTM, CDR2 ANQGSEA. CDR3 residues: CSVAPQQGARYGYTF. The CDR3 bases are TGCAGCGTTGCCCCGCAACAGGGGGCTCGATATGGCTACACCTTC.

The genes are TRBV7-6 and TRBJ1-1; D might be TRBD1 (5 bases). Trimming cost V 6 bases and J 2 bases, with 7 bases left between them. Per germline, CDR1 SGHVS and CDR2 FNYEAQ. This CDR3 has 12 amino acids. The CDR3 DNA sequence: TGTGCCAGCAGTAGGGGTAACACTGAAGCTTTCTTT. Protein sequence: CASSRGNTEAFF.